Detailed here is one TCR beta chain. Its target is not known. The record originates from a study of cytomegalovirus exposure and HLA in healthy donors. Study-level points and caveats: Presence/absence analyses assumed roughly uniform sequencing depth across donors.

The CDR3 loop spans 15 amino acids. V gave up 3 bases and J gave up 2 bases; unmatched junction bases: 3. Germline CDR1 reads SEHNR; CDR2 reads FQNEAQ (reference sequence). PCR employed 60 Vbeta and 13 Jbeta primers. The assay was immunoSEQ multiplex PCR, and TCRdb's table has in-frame clones only and misses some. The sample yields approximately 160,000 clones, around 79% seen once. The sequence was collected from a woman in her thirties or forties in good health and CMV-seropositive. Sequences were obtained from PBMCs. The chain joins TRBV7-9 to TRBJ2-3; 9 bases fit TRBD1. The CDR3 region has the DNA TGTGCCAGCAGCTTCATACAGGGGGCCACAGATACGCAGTATTTT. It is translated as CASSFIQGATDTQYF.